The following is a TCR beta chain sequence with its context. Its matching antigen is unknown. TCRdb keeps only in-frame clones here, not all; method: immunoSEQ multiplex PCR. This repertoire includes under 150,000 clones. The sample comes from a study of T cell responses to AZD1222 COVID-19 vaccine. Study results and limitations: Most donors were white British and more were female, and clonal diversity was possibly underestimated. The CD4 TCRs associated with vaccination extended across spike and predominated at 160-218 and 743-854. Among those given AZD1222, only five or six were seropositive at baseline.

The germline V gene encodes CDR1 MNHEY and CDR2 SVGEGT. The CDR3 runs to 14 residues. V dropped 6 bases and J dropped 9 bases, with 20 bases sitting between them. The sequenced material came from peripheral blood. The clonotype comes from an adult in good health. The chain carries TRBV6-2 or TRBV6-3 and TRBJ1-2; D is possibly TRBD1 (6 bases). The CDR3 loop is CASSLTGTPYRYTF. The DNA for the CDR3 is TGTGCCAGCAGCCTCACCGGGACACCTTATCGCTACACCTTC.